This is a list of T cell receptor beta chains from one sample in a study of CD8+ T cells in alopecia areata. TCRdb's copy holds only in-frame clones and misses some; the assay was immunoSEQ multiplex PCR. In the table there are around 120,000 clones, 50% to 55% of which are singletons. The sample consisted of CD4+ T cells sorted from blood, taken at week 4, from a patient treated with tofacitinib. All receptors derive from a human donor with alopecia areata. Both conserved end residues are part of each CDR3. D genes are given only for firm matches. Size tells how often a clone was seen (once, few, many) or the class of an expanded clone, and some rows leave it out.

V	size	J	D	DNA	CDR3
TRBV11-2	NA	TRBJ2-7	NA	TGTGCCAGCAGCCGTAATGATGTAGGGTACGAGCAGTACTTC	CASSRNDVGYEQYF
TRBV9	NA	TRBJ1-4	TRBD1	TGTGCCAGCAGCGAGGGAACAGGGGCCCGCAGTGAAAAACTGTTTTTT	CASSEGTGARSEKLFF
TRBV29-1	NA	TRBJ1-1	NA	TGCAGCGTTGAGAGGCGGGCGGGTCCCACTGAAGCTTTCTTT	CSVERRAGPTEAFF
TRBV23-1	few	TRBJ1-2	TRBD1	TGCGCCAGCAGTCCCCGGGACAGGGCCGGTCGAGGCTACACCTTC	CASSPRDRAGRGYTF
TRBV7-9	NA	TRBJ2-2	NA	TGTGCCAGCAGCCCCCAGCCCACCGGGGAGCTGTTTTTT	CASSPQPTGELFF
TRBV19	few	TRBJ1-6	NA	TGTGCCAGTTCTTCGGACAGAAATTCACCCCTCCACTTT	CASSSDRNSPLHF
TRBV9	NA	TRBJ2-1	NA	TGTGCCAGCAGCGCGCACTCTAATTCCTACAATGAGCAGTTCTTC	CASSAHSNSYNEQFF
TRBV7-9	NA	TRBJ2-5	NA	TGTGCCAGCAGCCGAACAGGGACAGAGACCCAGTACTTC	CASSRTGTETQYF
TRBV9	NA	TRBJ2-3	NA	TGTGCCAGCAGCGCCATGGGTAGCGGAAAAGGAGATACGCAGTATTTT	CASSAMGSGKGDTQYF
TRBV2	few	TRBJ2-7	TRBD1	TGTGCCAGCAGGGGGACAGGGACCTACGAGCAGTACTTC	CASRGTGTYEQYF
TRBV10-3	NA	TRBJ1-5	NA	TGTGCCATCAGTGGAAGCCTCAATCAGCCCCAGCATTTT	CAISGSLNQPQHF
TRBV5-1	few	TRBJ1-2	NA	TGCGCCAGCAGCCTCAAGGGGGACTATGGCTACACCTTC	CASSLKGDYGYTF
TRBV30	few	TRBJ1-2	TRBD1	TGTGCCTGGACAGGGGGGGAGTTTGGCTACACCTTC	CAWTGGEFGYTF
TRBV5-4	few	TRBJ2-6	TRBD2	TGTGCCAGCAGCCCGGGACTAGCGGGGGTCGCTGGGGCCAACGTCCTGACTTTC	CASSPGLAGVAGANVLTF
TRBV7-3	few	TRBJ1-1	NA	TGTGCCAGCAGCTTAAATCAAAACACTGAAGCTTTCTTT	CASSLNQNTEAFF
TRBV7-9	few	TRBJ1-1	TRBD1	TGTGCCAGCAGCTTAGGAGGACAGGCGAACACTGAAGCTTTCTTT	CASSLGGQANTEAFF
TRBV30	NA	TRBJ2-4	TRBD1	TGTGCCTGGAGGATAGTTGGGGACAGGCGGAACATTCAGTACTTC	CAWRIVGDRRNIQYF
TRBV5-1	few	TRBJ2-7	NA	TGCGCCAGCAGGTTCCTAGTCTCCTACGAGCAGTACTTC	CASRFLVSYEQYF
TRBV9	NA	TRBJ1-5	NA	TGTGCCAGCAGCGGCGACTTTAGCAATCAGCCCCAGCATTTT	CASSGDFSNQPQHF
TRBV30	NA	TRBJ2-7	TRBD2	TGTGCCTGGAGTCCACTAGCGGGGGTATCCTACGAGCAGTACTTC	CAWSPLAGVSYEQYF
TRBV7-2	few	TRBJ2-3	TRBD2	TGTGCCAGCAGCTTTCTAGCGGGGGTTAGCACAGATACGCAGTATTTT	CASSFLAGVSTDTQYF
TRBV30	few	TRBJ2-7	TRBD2	TGTGCCTGGATGGGACTAGCGGGGGGGCGCTCCTACGAGCAGTACTTC	CAWMGLAGGRSYEQYF
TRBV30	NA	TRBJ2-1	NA	TGTGCCTGGGGGGGTTTCGAGCAGTTCTTC	CAWGGFEQFF
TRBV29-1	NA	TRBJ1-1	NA	TGCAGCCTCTCCAGAGCGAACACTGAAGCTTTCTTT	CSLSRANTEAFF
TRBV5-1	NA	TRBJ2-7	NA	TGCGCCAGCAGCTCCTCCGGGGGATTGTACGAGCAGTACTTC	CASSSSGGLYEQYF
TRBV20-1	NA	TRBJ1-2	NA	TGCAGTGTTCCGGACAGCGGCTACACCTTC	CSVPDSGYTF
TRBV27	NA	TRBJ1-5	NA	TGTGCCAGCAGTTACCTCTTGGGGGATCAGCCCCAGCATTTT	CASSYLLGDQPQHF
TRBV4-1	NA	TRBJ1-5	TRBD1	TGCGCCAGCAGCCAATATGGGACAGAAGGCAATCAGCCCCAGCATTTT	CASSQYGTEGNQPQHF
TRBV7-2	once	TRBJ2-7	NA	TGTGCCAGCAGCTTTGCCGGGGTGGGCTCCTACGAGCAGTACTTC	CASSFAGVGSYEQYF
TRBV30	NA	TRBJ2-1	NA	TGTGCCTGGAGTGAGGCATTCTCCTACAATGAGCAGTTCTTC	CAWSEAFSYNEQFF
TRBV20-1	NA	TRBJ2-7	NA	TGCAGTGCTAGTTCCAGATTAGGGCAGTACTTC	CSASSRLGQYF
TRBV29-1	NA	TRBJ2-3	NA	TGCAGCGTGGCTAGGACAGACCTTAGCACAGATACGCAGTATTTT	CSVARTDLSTDTQYF
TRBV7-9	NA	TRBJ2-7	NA	TGTGCCAGCAGCCATAAGGGTCCCGGTCGGTCTATTCCCTACGAGCAGTACTTC	CASSHKGPGRSIPYEQYF
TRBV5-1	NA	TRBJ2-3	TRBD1	TGCGCCAGCAGCTCGACGACAGGGCCCACAGATACGCAGTATTTT	CASSSTTGPTDTQYF
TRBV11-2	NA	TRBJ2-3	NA	TGTGCCAGCAGCTTACAGGCGGGCCGCACAGATACGCAGTATTTT	CASSLQAGRTDTQYF
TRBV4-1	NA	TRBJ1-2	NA	TGCGCCAGCAGCCAAGGGGGCGCGGGGTATGGCTACACCTTC	CASSQGGAGYGYTF
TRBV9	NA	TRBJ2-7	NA	TGTGCCAGCAGCGTAAAGGGGCAGGACGAGCAGTACTTC	CASSVKGQDEQYF
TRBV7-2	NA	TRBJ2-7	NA	TGTGCCAGCAGCACCAAGACCCCCTCCTACGAGCAGTACTTC	CASSTKTPSYEQYF
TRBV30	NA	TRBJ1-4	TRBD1	TGTGCCTTATCCGGGACAGGGTATGAAAAACTGTTTTTT	CALSGTGYEKLFF
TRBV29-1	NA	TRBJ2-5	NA	TGCAGTACTCGAGGTCGTGTTTTCAAAGAGACCCAGTACTTC	CSTRGRVFKETQYF
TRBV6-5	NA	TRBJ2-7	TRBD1	TGTGCCAGCAGTTACCGCGGACAGGGGTCCTACGAGCAGTACTTC	CASSYRGQGSYEQYF
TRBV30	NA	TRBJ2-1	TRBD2	TGTGCCTGGACGCCTCGGCGGGAGACGAATGAGCAGTTCTTC	CAWTPRRETNEQFF
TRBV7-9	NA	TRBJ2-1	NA	TGTGCCAGCAGCCCCGCGAAAGGGGGGACCAACAATGAGCAGTTCTTC	CASSPAKGGTNNEQFF
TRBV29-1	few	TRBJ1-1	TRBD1	TGCAGCGTTGTCCAGGGGGTGAACACTGAAGCTTTCTTT	CSVVQGVNTEAFF
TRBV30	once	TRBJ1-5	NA	TGTGCCTGGAGTGTATCGGGGCGGTGGGCGCGCAATCAGCCCCAGCATTTT	CAWSVSGRWARNQPQHF
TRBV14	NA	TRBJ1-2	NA	TGTGCCAGCAGCCAAGAAATGGGCGGGAGAGGCTACACCTTC	CASSQEMGGRGYTF
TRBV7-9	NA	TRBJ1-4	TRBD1	TGTGCCAGCAGCGGTACAAACAGGGGACTTAATGAAAAACTGTTTTTT	CASSGTNRGLNEKLFF
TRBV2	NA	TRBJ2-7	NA	TGTGCCAGCAGTGAAGGACCCTGGGGTTACGAGCAGTACTTC	CASSEGPWGYEQYF
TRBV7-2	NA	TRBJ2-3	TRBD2	TGTGCCAGCAGCTTAGGAGGGCGCGGCGGGGGTAGCACAGATACGCAGTATTTT	CASSLGGRGGGSTDTQYF
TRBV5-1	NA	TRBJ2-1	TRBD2	TGCGCCAGCAGACTGACCAGCGGGGGTGGTGAGCAGTTCTTC	CASRLTSGGGEQFF
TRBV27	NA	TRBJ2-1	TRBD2	TGTGCCAGCAGATCCCAGGGACTAGCGAGGAATGAGCAGTTCTTC	CASRSQGLARNEQFF
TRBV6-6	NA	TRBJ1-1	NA	TGTGCCAGCAGTTACGGGCCGAACACTGAAGCTTTCTTT	CASSYGPNTEAFF
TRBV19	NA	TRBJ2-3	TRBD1	TGTGCCAGTAGGACGGACAGGGAGGGCACAGATACGCAGTATTTT	CASRTDREGTDTQYF
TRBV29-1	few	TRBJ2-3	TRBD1	TGCAGCGCCGGACAGGGAGAGCCCACAGATACGCAGTATTTT	CSAGQGEPTDTQYF
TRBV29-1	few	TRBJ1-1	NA	TGCAGCGTTCATGCCTTGACACGCAACACTGAAGCTTTCTTT	CSVHALTRNTEAFF